This paragraph reports one T cell receptor beta chain. The antigen is not known. These data originate in a study of cytomegalovirus exposure and HLA in healthy donors. Whole-study findings and limits: Diagnosis of cytomegalovirus status made by the classifier reportedly showed high specificity and sensitivity. Serostatus for CMV was the only available immune exposure information.

Primers included in the PCR were 60 Vbeta and 13 Jbeta primers. Using immunoSEQ multiplex PCR, the repertoire was profiled, and TCRdb retains in-frame clones only, with some absent. This table has hundreds of thousands of clones, just over 75% appearing once. With 7 bases removed from V and 2 bases from J, the gap between germline ends came to 15 bases. CDR3 length equals 15 residues. The germline V gene has CDR1 MGHRA and CDR2 YSYEKL. The receptor comes from a woman aged 55 to 70 in good health and CMV-seropositive. The sequenced material came from PBMCs. This chain connects TRBV4-1 to TRBJ1-5; D is uncertain. CDR3 DNA sequence: TGCGCCAGCACCCTGAGCCCATCGGGCAATCAGCCCCAGCATTTT. It yields the protein CASTLSPSGNQPQHF.